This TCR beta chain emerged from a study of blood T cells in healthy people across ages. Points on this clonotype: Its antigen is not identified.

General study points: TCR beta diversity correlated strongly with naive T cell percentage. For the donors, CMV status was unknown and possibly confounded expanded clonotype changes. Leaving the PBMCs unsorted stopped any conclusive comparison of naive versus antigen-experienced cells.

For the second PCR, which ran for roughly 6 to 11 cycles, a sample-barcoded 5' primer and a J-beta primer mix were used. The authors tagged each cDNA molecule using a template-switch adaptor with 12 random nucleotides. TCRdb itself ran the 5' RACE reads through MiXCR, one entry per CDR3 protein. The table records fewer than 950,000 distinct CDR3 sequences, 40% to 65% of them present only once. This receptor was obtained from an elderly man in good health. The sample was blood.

The CDR3 sequence is CASSSPRDRGHNEQFF. Here the CDR3 DNA reads TGTGCCAGCAGTTCCCCCCGGGACAGGGGGCACAATGAGCAGTTCTTC. This chain links TRBV27 with TRBJ2-1; 12 nucleotides agree with TRBD1. This CDR3 spans 16 amino acids. Per germline, CDR1 MNHEY and CDR2 SMNVEV (reference sequence). The ends lost 4 bases at V and 5 bases at J; junction bases unmatched: 6.